The rows below give T cell receptor beta chains drawn from one sample of a study of blood T cell repertoires in COVID-19. The protocol was immunoSEQ multiplex PCR, while the TCRdb copy is restricted to in-frame clones and leaves out a portion. The sample carries roughly 160,000 clones, approximately 81% recorded once. Sequencing input: peripheral blood. Receptors originate from a woman of 80 years or more with active or convalescent COVID-19. CDR3s include the opening cysteine and the closing phenylalanine or tryptophan. The D gene is left open where the match is weak. A clone size is listed for some rows: how often the clone was seen (once, few, many), or a class if it is expanded.

j_call,clone_size,v_call,d_call,cdr3_aa,cdr3_nt
TRBJ2-3,-,TRBV11-3,TRBD1,CASSLGPGQGLDTQYF,TGTGCCAGCAGCTTGGGCCCGGGACAGGGGTTAGATACGCAGTATTTT
TRBJ2-3,-,TRBV7-6,-,CASSRSSVRTDTQYF,TGTGCCAGCAGCCGTAGTTCTGTTCGGACAGATACGCAGTATTTT
TRBJ2-1,-,TRBV11-3,-,CASADSGASYNEQFF,TGTGCCAGCGCAGATAGCGGAGCCTCCTACAATGAGCAGTTCTTC
TRBJ1-3,-,TRBV6-5,-,CASSPGGSGNTIYF,TGTGCCAGCAGTCCAGGAGGGAGCGGAAACACCATATATTTT
TRBJ2-7,-,TRBV4-1,-,CASSQARESRQYF,TGCGCCAGCAGCCAAGCCAGGGAAAGTCGGCAGTACTTC
TRBJ2-7,-,TRBV2,TRBD1,CASTGTGSDEQYF,TGTGCCAGCACCGGGACAGGGTCAGACGAGCAGTACTTC
TRBJ2-1,-,TRBV18,TRBD2,CASSPAAGGTYNEQFF,TGTGCCAGCTCCCCCGCGGCGGGAGGGACCTACAATGAGCAGTTCTTC
TRBJ1-2,-,TRBV29-1,-,CSVLIEGPYTF,TGCAGCGTGTTAATCGAGGGTCCTTACACCTTC
TRBJ2-7,-,TRBV19,TRBD1,CASSKSQGARPYEQYF,TGTGCCAGTAGTAAATCACAGGGGGCGCGACCCTACGAGCAGTACTTC
TRBJ1-2,-,TRBV10-3,TRBD1,CAISEWSGQVLDYGYTF,TGTGCCATCAGTGAATGGTCGGGACAGGTGCTAGACTATGGCTACACCTTC
TRBJ1-6,-,TRBV19,-,CASGAGDNSPLHF,TGTGCCAGTGGTGCCGGGGATAATTCACCCCTCCACTTT
TRBJ1-3,-,TRBV18,TRBD1,CASSTKDRDGNTIYF,TGTGCCAGCTCAACTAAGGACAGGGACGGGAACACCATATATTTT
TRBJ2-5,-,TRBV30,-,CAWSVQAAKETQYF,TGTGCCTGGAGTGTACAAGCGGCGAAAGAGACCCAGTACTTC
TRBJ1-2,-,TRBV5-1,-,CASSLGQGTGYGYTF,TGCGCCAGCAGCTTGGGGCAGGGGACGGGCTATGGCTACACCTTC
TRBJ2-3,once,TRBV5-1,-,CASSTGQSPFTDTQYF,TGCGCCAGCAGCACCGGACAGAGTCCCTTCACAGATACGCAGTATTTT
TRBJ2-3,-,TRBV11-3,TRBD2,CASSLGAGGGDTQYF,TGTGCCAGCAGCTTAGGGGCGGGAGGCGGGGATACGCAGTATTTT
TRBJ2-1,-,TRBV5-4,-,CASSLARVGEQFF,TGTGCCAGCAGCTTAGCCAGGGTCGGTGAGCAGTTCTTC
TRBJ1-1,few,TRBV11-1,-,CASSLETQPLNTEAFF,TGTGCCAGCAGCTTAGAGACTCAACCCCTGAACACTGAAGCTTTCTTT
TRBJ2-7,-,TRBV6-2/TRBV6-3,-,CASSYKPGTSIYEQYF,TGTGCCAGCAGTTACAAACCCGGGACTTCGATCTACGAGCAGTACTTC
TRBJ1-6,-,TRBV7-9,-,CASRKSSYNSPLHF,TGTGCCAGCAGAAAGAGCTCCTATAATTCACCCCTCCACTTT
TRBJ2-7,-,TRBV5-1,-,CASSFDTGTYEQYF,TGCGCCAGCAGCTTTGATACAGGGACCTACGAGCAGTACTTC
TRBJ2-1,once,TRBV11-3,-,CASSPGGGAYNEQFF,TGTGCCAGCAGCCCTGGAGGCGGCGCCTACAATGAGCAGTTCTTC